Sequencing of this T cell receptor beta chain was carried out in a study of blood T cell repertoires in COVID-19. Study background: Italy, Spain and the United States were the sources of the convalescent and acute COVID-19 samples. Nucleic acid was either cDNA or gDNA, and it came from T cells, B-cell-depleted T cells, or PBMCs.

Germline V gene sequence: CDR1 MNHEY, CDR2 SVGAGI. The CDR3 loop spans 14 amino acids. The germline V and J ends were trimmed by 0 bases and 0 bases, with 6 bases remaining between them. On this clone itself: Other nucleotide sequences from this sample produce the same CDR3.

Authors' methods: The assay estimated nucleated cells by amplifying reference gene primers. Assay: immunoSEQ multiplex PCR; the TCRdb copy retains only in-frame clones and omits some. The V and J calls and clone size are taken from that table; D and trimming were inferred from the DNA. The table lists fewer than 80,000 clones, about three quarters of them singletons, with approximately 5% in the top ten. The sequenced material came from peripheral blood. This TCR derives from a human donor in a cohort sampled during active COVID-19. The V and J genes are TRBV6-5 and TRBJ2-7; D ambiguous. The chain's CDR3 is CASSYSRSSYEQYF. CDR3 nucleotide sequence: TGTGCCAGCAGTTACTCTCGGAGCTCCTACGAGCAGTACTTC.